This is a list of T cell receptor beta chains from one sample in a study of T cell responses to AZD1222 COVID-19 vaccine. Clones were read by immunoSEQ multiplex PCR, and TCRdb kept only the in-frame ones, dropping some. The data contain tens of thousands of clones, approximately 90% of them singletons. The sample consisted of peripheral blood, taken on day 0 of MenACWY control vaccination. All receptors come from an adult in good health. Both conserved end residues are part of each CDR3. The order of the fields is J gene, clone size, V gene, D gene, CDR3 DNA, CDR3 protein. D genes are given only for firm matches. Only some rows state a clone size, as once, few, many or a class for expanded clones.

TRBJ2-1 | . | TRBV28 | . | TGTGCCAGCAGTTCCCCTAGTGGGGTCAATGAGCAGTTCTTC | CASSSPSGVNEQFF
TRBJ2-3 | many | TRBV19 | . | TGTGCCAGTACGGAGGGCAGAGAGACAGATACGCAGTATTTT | CASTEGRETDTQYF
TRBJ1-4 | . | TRBV2 | . | TGTGCCAGCGGAGGGCCTAATGAAAAACTGTTTTTT | CASGGPNEKLFF
TRBJ2-1 | . | TRBV3-1/TRBV3-2 | . | TGTGCCAGCAGACCCTCGCGGAGCTCCTACAATGAGCAGTTCTTC | CASRPSRSSYNEQFF
TRBJ2-7 | . | TRBV10-3 | . | TGTGCCATCAGTGACCAAACTAGAGACGAGCAGTACTTC | CAISDQTRDEQYF
TRBJ1-6 | . | TRBV30 | . | TGTGCCTGGAACCGCGAGGGGTGGAATTCACCCCTCCACTTT | CAWNREGWNSPLHF
TRBJ2-7 | . | TRBV5-4 | TRBD2 | TGTGCCAGCAGCTACGGGACTAGCGGGAGGGCCGATGAGCAGTACTTC | CASSYGTSGRADEQYF
TRBJ2-7 | . | TRBV11-2 | TRBD1 | TGTGCCAGCAGCGGACAGGGGAACTCCTACGAGCAGTACTTC | CASSGQGNSYEQYF
TRBJ2-1 | few | TRBV7-9 | TRBD2 | TGTGCCAGCAGCTTGGGACTAGCAATAGATGAGCAGTTCTTC | CASSLGLAIDEQFF
TRBJ2-7 | . | TRBV7-8 | . | TGTGCCAGCAGCTTAGGGGTGGGGATAACCTACGAGCAGTACTTC | CASSLGVGITYEQYF
TRBJ1-1 | . | TRBV6-5 | . | TGTGCCAGCACGGGGATGAACACTGAAGCTTTCTTT | CASTGMNTEAFF
TRBJ1-1 | . | TRBV29-1 | . | TGCAGCGTTGGCATGAACACTGAAGCTTTCTTT | CSVGMNTEAFF
TRBJ2-7 | once | TRBV29-1 | . | TGCAGCGTTCTAGCCCAGGCCTCTATCGAGCAGTACTTC | CSVLAQASIEQYF
TRBJ2-2 | . | TRBV7-3 | TRBD1 | TGTGCCAGCTCTAGGGACAGGAGCACCGGGGAGCTGTTTTTT | CASSRDRSTGELFF
TRBJ2-7 | once | TRBV5-4 | TRBD2 | TGTGCCAGCAGCTGGGGCCAGTTAGCGGGAGCTCGCGAGCAGTACTTC | CASSWGQLAGAREQYF
TRBJ2-1 | . | TRBV11-2 | TRBD2 | TGTGCCAGCAGCTTGGGCGGGAGGGGGTATGAGCAGTTCTTC | CASSLGGRGYEQFF
TRBJ2-1 | medium-sized | TRBV6-2/TRBV6-3 | TRBD2 | TGTGCCAGCAGTCCGACTAGCGGGAGTTCGAATGAGCAGTTCTTC | CASSPTSGSSNEQFF
TRBJ2-1 | . | TRBV7-6 | . | TGTGCCAGCAGTCGGGAACTTTACAATGAGCAGTTCTTC | CASSRELYNEQFF
TRBJ2-7 | . | TRBV10-3 | TRBD1 | TGTGCCATCACTGACCCAGGGGGCACGGGGTACGAGCAGTACTTC | CAITDPGGTGYEQYF
TRBJ2-7 | . | TRBV10-3 | . | TGTGCCACCTTCCGGGACGAATCCTACGAGCAGTACTTC | CATFRDESYEQYF
TRBJ1-4 | . | TRBV19 | TRBD1 | TGTGCCAGTATACCGGGACAGCCAATTGAAAAACTGTTTTTT | CASIPGQPIEKLFF
TRBJ1-2 | . | TRBV29-1 | . | TGCAGCGTTGAAGGCAGGGGTGAAGCGGGGTTTGCCTTC | CSVEGRGEAGFAF
TRBJ2-5 | . | TRBV7-9 | TRBD2 | TGTGCCAGCAGCTTACTGCGGGAGGGCCCAGAGACCCAGTACTTC | CASSLLREGPETQYF
TRBJ1-1 | . | TRBV19 | . | TGTGCCAGTAGTATCGGCCCCGACAGGAACACTGAAGCTTTCTTT | CASSIGPDRNTEAFF
TRBJ1-1 | . | TRBV6-5 | . | TGTGCCAGCAGTCCACCTCGGCCGGGGACTGAAGCTTTCTTT | CASSPPRPGTEAFF
TRBJ2-1 | . | TRBV28 | . | TGTGGCCTCCGGGGGGCGGGCTACAATGAGCAGTTCTTC | CGLRGAGYNEQFF
TRBJ1-6 | . | TRBV7-9 | . | TGTGCCAGCAGCTTAGGTCAGGGGAGCTCACCCCTCCACTTT | CASSLGQGSSPLHF
TRBJ1-1 | . | TRBV6-5 | . | TGTGCCAGCAGTTACCTACCCTTGAACACTGAAGCTTTCTTT | CASSYLPLNTEAFF
TRBJ2-2 | . | TRBV19 | . | TGTGCCAGTAGTATAGAGCGGGCGACCGGGGAGCTGTTTTTT | CASSIERATGELFF
TRBJ2-2 | . | TRBV5-4 | TRBD2 | TGTGCCAGCAGCTCGGGACTAGCTAACACCGGGGAGCTGTTTTTT | CASSSGLANTGELFF
TRBJ2-1 | . | TRBV29-1 | TRBD2 | TGCAGCGTTGAATCTCCCCAGCGGGAGAGTTACAATGAGCAGTTCTTC | CSVESPQRESYNEQFF
TRBJ2-2 | . | TRBV4-3 | TRBD2 | TGCGCCAGCAGCGGATACGGGACTAGCGAGACCGGGGAGCTGTTTTTT | CASSGYGTSETGELFF
TRBJ2-4 | . | TRBV7-9 | . | TGTGCCAGCAGCTTAGGGGCCGACCAGGGGGGCATTCAGTACTTC | CASSLGADQGGIQYF
TRBJ2-3 | . | TRBV7-8 | . | TGTGCCAGCAGCTTACTTGAGGGTTCAGATACGCAGTATTTT | CASSLLEGSDTQYF
TRBJ2-1 | . | TRBV3-1/TRBV3-2 | . | TGTGCCAGCAGCCAGCAGGGGGGCTACAATGAGCAGTTCTTC | CASSQQGGYNEQFF
TRBJ2-7 | . | TRBV6-5 | TRBD2 | TGTGCCAGCAGTTCCGGGGGACTAGCCTCCTACGAGCAGTACTTC | CASSSGGLASYEQYF
TRBJ1-3 | . | TRBV6-5 | . | TGTGCCAGCAGTCGACCGAACTCTGGAAACACCATATATTTT | CASSRPNSGNTIYF
TRBJ2-1 | . | TRBV6-5 | . | TGTGCCAGCAGCTCCCCTTGGTCCTACAATGAGCAGTTCTTC | CASSSPWSYNEQFF
TRBJ1-2 | . | TRBV6-4 | . | TGTGCCAGCAGTGCAGGTTCGGGACCAGTCAGTCTGTATGGCTACACCTTC | CASSAGSGPVSLYGYTF
TRBJ1-1 | . | TRBV9 | . | TGTGCCAGCAGCGTACTTTCAGTGAACACTGAAGCTTTCTTT | CASSVLSVNTEAFF
TRBJ1-4 | . | TRBV6-2/TRBV6-3 | TRBD1 | TGTGCCAGCAGCGGACAGGGACGAGAAAAACTGTTTTTT | CASSGQGREKLFF
TRBJ1-2 | . | TRBV9 | . | TGTGCCAGCAGCGCCCCCCAGCGTACCTATGGCTACACCTTC | CASSAPQRTYGYTF
TRBJ2-7 | once | TRBV2 | . | TGTGCCAGTACAATTTTTCAGGGGGGGACCTACGAGCAGTACTTC | CASTIFQGGTYEQYF
TRBJ2-4 | once | TRBV24-1 | . | TGTGCCACCAGTGATCCCCTCCCTATAGCCAAAAACATTCAGTACTTC | CATSDPLPIAKNIQYF
TRBJ2-1 | . | TRBV4-3 | TRBD2 | TGCGCCAGCAGCCAAGAATGGGGACTAAAGAGCACTGAGCAGTTCTTC | CASSQEWGLKSTEQFF
TRBJ1-4 | once | TRBV12-3/TRBV12-4 | . | TGTGCCAGCAGTTATGTGGCTAATGAAAAACTGTTTTTT | CASSYVANEKLFF
TRBJ2-7 | . | TRBV29-1 | . | TGCAGCGTTGCGTGGGGCCCCGAGCAGTACTTC | CSVAWGPEQYF
TRBJ2-7 | . | TRBV28 | TRBD2 | TGTGCCAGCAGTCGCGGACTAGCGGGACACTCCTACGAGCAGTACTTC | CASSRGLAGHSYEQYF
TRBJ2-3 | . | TRBV4-3 | . | TGCGCCAGCAGCCAAGGTCAGACGGGTAGCACAGATACGCAGTATTTT | CASSQGQTGSTDTQYF
TRBJ1-1 | . | TRBV7-2 | . | TGTGCCAGCAGCTTAAACGGAGAAAACACTGAAGCTTTCTTT | CASSLNGENTEAFF